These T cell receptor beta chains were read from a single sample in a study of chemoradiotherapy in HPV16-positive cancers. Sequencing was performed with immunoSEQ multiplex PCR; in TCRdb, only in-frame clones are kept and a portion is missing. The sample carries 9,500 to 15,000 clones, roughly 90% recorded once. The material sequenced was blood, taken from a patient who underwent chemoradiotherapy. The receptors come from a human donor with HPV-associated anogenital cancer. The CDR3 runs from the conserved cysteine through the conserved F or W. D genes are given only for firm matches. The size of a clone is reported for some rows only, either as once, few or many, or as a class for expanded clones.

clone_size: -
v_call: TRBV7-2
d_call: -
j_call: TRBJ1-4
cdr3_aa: CASSYQGFLNEKLFF
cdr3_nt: TGTGCCAGCAGCTACCAAGGGTTTTTGAATGAAAAACTGTTTTTT

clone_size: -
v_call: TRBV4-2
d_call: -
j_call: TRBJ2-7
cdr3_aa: CASSQDPGLPFGEQYF
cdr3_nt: TGTGCCAGCAGCCAAGATCCGGGACTGCCATTTGGCGAGCAGTACTTC

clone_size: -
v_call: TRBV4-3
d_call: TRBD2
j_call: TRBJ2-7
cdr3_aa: CASSPRNLRAGGFTEQYF
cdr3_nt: TGCGCCAGCAGCCCTAGAAATCTAAGAGCGGGGGGATTTACCGAGCAGTACTTC

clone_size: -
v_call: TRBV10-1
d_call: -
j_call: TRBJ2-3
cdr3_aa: CASSSTSTDTQYF
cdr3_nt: TGCGCCAGCAGTTCCACTAGCACAGATACGCAGTATTTT

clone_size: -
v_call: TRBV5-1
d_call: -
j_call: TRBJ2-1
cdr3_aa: CASSWRTELTYNEQFF
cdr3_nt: TGCGCCAGCAGCTGGAGGACGGAATTAACTTACAATGAGCAGTTCTTC

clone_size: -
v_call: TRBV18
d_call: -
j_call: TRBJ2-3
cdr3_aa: CASSLTASTDTQYF
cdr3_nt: TGTGCCAGCTCATTGACAGCTAGCACAGATACGCAGTATTTT

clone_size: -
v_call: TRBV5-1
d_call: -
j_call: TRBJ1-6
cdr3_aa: CASSSDGAPGTSPLHF
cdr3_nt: TGCGCCAGCAGCTCGGACGGGGCCCCAGGGACTTCACCCCTCCACTTT

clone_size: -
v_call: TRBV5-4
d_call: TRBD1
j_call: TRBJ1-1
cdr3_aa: CASSSDRVGTEAFF
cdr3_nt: TGTGCCAGCAGCTCGGACAGGGTGGGTACTGAAGCTTTCTTT

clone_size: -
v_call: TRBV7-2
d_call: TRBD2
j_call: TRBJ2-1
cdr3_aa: CASSPSPGGAREQFF
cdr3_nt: TGTGCCAGCAGCCCGTCCCCCGGGGGGGCCCGGGAGCAGTTCTTC

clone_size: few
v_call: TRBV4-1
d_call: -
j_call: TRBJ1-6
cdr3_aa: CASSPNRAGNSPLHF
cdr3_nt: TGCGCCAGCAGCCCGAACCGGGCAGGGAATTCACCCCTCCACTTT

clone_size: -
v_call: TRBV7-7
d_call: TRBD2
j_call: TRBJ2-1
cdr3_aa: CASSFGTSYNEQFF
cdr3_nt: TGTGCCAGCAGCTTTGGGACTAGCTACAATGAGCAGTTCTTC

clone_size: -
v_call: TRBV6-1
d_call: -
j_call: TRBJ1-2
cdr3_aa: CASSEPGADYGYTF
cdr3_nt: TGTGCCAGCAGTGAACCGGGGGCGGACTATGGCTACACCTTC

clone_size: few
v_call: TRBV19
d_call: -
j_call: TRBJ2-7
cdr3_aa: CASSTTGRGDGYEQYF
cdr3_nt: TGTGCCAGTAGCACGACCGGCAGGGGGGACGGCTACGAGCAGTACTTC

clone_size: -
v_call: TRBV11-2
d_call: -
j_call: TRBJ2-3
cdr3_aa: CATSPGGGGAVVDTQYF
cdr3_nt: TGTGCCACCTCCCCGGGGGGAGGGGGGGCGGTGGTAGATACGCAGTATTTT

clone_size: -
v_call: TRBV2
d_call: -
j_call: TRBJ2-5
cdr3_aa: CASSEPRDGPSGEQYF
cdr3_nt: TGTGCCAGCAGTGAACCCCGGGACGGCCCCTCTGGGGAGCAGTACTTC

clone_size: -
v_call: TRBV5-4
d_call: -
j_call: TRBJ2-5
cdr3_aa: CASSFGAGETQYF
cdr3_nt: TGTGCCAGCAGCTTTGGGGCCGGAGAGACCCAGTACTTC

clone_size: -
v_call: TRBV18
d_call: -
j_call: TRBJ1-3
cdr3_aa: CASSPLVGSGNTIYF
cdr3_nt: TGTGCCAGCTCACCACTTGTGGGTTCTGGAAACACCATATATTTT

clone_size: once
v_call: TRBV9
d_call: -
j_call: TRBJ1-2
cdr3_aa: CASSVTGPYYGYTF
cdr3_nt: TGTGCCAGCAGCGTAACTGGGCCATACTATGGCTACACCTTC

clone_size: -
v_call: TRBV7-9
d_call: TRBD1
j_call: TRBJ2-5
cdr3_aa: CASSLALRQGLQETQYF
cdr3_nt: TGTGCCAGCAGCTTAGCCCTGCGACAGGGCCTCCAAGAGACCCAGTACTTC

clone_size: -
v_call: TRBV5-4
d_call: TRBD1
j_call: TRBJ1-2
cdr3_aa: CASSLGQGEYGYTF
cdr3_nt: TGTGCCAGCAGCTTGGGACAGGGAGAATATGGCTACACCTTC

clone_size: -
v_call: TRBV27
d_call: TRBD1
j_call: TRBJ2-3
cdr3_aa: CATSTRGLSDTQYF
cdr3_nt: TGTGCCACCTCTACGAGGGGGCTGTCAGATACGCAGTATTTT

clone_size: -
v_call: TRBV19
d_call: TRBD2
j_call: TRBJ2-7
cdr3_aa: CASSIGGGNSYEQYF
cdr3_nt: TGTGCCAGTAGTATCGGCGGGGGGAACTCCTACGAGCAGTACTTC

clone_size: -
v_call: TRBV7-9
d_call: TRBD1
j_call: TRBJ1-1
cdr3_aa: CASSTHRGRRTEAFF
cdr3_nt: TGTGCCAGCAGCACGCACAGGGGGCGACGTACTGAAGCTTTCTTT

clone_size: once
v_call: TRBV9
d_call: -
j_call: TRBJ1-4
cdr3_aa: CASSVGGREKLFF
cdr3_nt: TGTGCCAGCAGCGTAGGAGGGCGAGAAAAACTGTTTTTT

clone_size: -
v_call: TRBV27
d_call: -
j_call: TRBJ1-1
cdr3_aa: CASSSRLTEAFF
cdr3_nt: TGTGCCAGCAGTTCAAGACTCACTGAAGCTTTCTTT

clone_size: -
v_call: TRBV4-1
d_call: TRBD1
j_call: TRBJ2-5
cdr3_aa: CASSQVQGSETQYF
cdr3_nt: TGCGCCAGCAGCCAAGTACAGGGGAGCGAGACCCAGTACTTC

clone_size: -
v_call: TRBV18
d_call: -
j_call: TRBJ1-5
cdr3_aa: CASSPDGSGNQPQHF
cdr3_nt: TGTGCCAGCTCACCCGACGGGAGTGGCAATCAGCCCCAGCATTTT

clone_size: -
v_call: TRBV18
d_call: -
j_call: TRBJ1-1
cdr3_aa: CASSPPWEGSTEAFF
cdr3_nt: TGTGCCAGCTCACCACCGTGGGAGGGGTCCACTGAAGCTTTCTTT

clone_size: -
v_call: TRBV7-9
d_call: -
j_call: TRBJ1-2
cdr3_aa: CASSRDSFGYTF
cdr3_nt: TGTGCCAGCAGCAGAGACAGTTTTGGCTACACCTTC

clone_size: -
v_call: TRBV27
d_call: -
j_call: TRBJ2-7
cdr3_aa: CASSPYMGGTYEQYF
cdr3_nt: TGTGCCAGCAGTCCCTACATGGGGGGAACCTACGAGCAGTACTTC

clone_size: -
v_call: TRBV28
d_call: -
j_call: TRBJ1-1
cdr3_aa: CASALGTEAFF
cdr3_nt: TGTGCCAGCGCTTTGGGGACTGAAGCTTTCTTT

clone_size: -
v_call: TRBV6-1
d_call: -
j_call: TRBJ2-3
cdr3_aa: CASSEHGQPTDTQYF
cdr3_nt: TGTGCCAGCAGTGAACACGGACAGCCCACAGATACGCAGTATTTT

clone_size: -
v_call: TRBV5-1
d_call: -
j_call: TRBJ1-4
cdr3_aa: CASSEGGHGEKLFF
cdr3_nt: TGCGCCAGCAGCGAGGGGGGGCATGGGGAAAAACTGTTTTTT

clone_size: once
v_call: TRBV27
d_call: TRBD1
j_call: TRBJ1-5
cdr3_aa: CASSLSYGGTGVDGSNQPQHF
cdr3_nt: TGTGCCAGCAGTTTATCATACGGGGGGACAGGGGTGGATGGAAGCAATCAGCCCCAGCATTTT

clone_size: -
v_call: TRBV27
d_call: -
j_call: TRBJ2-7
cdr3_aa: CASSLVGFEGEQYF
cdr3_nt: TGTGCCAGCAGTTTAGTGGGGTTTGAGGGCGAGCAGTACTTC

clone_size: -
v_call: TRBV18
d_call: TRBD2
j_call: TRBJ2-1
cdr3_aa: CASSPRTSGGTHNEQFF
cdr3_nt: TGTGCCAGCTCGCCCCGGACTAGCGGGGGGACCCACAATGAGCAGTTCTTC

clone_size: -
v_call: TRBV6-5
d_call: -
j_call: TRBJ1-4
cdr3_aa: CASSYGRGEKLFF
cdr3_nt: TGTGCCAGCAGTTACGGCCGGGGAGAAAAACTGTTTTTT

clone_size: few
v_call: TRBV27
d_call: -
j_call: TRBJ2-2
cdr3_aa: CASSLGVDVGELFF
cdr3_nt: TGTGCCAGCAGTTTAGGGGTGGATGTCGGGGAGCTGTTTTTT

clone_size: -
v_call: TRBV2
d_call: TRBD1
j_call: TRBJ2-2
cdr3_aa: CASSDDRGQNTGELFF
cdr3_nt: TGTGCCAGCAGTGATGACAGGGGGCAGAACACCGGGGAGCTGTTTTTT

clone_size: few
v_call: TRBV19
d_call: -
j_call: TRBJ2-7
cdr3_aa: CASWGGGTYEQYF
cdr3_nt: TGTGCCAGTTGGGGAGGGGGCACCTACGAGCAGTACTTC

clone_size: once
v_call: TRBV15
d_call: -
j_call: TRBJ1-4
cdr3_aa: CATSRDQGKLFF
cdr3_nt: TGTGCCACCAGCAGAGATCAGGGAAAACTGTTTTTT

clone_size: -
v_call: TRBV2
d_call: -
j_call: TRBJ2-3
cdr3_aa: CASSEGASAQYF
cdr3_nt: TGTGCCAGCAGTGAAGGTGCCTCTGCGCAGTATTTT

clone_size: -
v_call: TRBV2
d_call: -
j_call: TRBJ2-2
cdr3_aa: CASPVDGGELFF
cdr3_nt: TGTGCCAGCCCGGTCGACGGCGGGGAGCTGTTTTTT

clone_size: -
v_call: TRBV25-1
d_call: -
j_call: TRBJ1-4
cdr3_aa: CASSESRAGRNEKLFF
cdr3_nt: TGTGCCAGCAGTGAATCCCGGGCAGGGAGAAATGAAAAACTGTTTTTT

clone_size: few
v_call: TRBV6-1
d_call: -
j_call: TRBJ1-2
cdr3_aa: CASSSSGHLYGYTF
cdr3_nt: TGTGCCAGCAGTTCCTCGGGACACCTTTATGGCTACACCTTC

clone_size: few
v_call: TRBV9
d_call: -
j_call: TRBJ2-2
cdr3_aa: CASSVGGGSDTGELFF
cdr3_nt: TGTGCCAGCAGCGTAGGTGGCGGCAGTGACACCGGGGAGCTGTTTTTT

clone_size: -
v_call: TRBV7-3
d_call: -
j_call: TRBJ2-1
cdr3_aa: CASSLFLGNEQFF
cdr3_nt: TGTGCCAGCAGCTTATTCCTTGGGAATGAGCAGTTCTTC

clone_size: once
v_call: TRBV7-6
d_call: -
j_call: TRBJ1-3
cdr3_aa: CASSSGYTIYF
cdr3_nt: TGTGCCAGCAGCTCGGGCTACACCATATATTTT

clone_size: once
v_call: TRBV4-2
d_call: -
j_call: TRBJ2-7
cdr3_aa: CASSQESQTQTYEQYF
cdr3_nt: TGTGCCAGCAGCCAAGAGTCCCAAACTCAAACTTACGAGCAGTACTTC

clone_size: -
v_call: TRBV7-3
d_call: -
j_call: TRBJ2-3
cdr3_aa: CASSPAGPPGDTQYF
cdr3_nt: TGTGCCAGCAGCCCAGCCGGGCCCCCCGGAGATACGCAGTATTTT

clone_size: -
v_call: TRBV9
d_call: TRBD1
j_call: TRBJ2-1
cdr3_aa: CASSVTGSLNEQFF
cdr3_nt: TGTGCCAGCAGCGTGACAGGGTCTCTCAATGAGCAGTTCTTC

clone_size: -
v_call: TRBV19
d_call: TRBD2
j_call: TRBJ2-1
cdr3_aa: CASSLSGGTSYNEQFF
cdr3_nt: TGTGCCAGTAGTCTTAGCGGGGGTACTTCCTACAATGAGCAGTTCTTC

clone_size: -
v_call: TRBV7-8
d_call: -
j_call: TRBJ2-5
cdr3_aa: CASSTRTSRGLETQYF
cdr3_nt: TGTGCCAGCAGCACCCGGACATCCAGGGGCCTAGAGACCCAGTACTTC

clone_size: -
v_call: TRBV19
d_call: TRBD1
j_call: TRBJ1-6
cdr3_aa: CASSSARGESPLHF
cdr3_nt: TGTGCCAGTAGTAGTGCCAGGGGGGAGTCACCCCTCCACTTT